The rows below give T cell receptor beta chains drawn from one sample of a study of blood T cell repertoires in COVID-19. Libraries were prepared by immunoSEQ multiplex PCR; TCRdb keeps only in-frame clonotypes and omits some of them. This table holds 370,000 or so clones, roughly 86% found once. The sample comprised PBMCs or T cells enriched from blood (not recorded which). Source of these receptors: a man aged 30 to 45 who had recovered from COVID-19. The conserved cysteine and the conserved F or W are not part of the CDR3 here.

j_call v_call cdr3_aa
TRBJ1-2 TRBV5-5 ASSLGQGKEYGYT
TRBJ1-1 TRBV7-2 ASSQDWNTEAF
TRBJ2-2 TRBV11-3 ASSSLVGPNTGELF
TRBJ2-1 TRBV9 ASSAHSGVDYNEQF
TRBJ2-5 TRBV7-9 ASSPPMRGRRETQY
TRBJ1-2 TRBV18 ASSGQFADYGYT
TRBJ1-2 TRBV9 ASSPVTGGGGGYT
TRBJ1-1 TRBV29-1 SAHQGPEAF
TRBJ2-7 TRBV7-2 ASSLVQGSSYEQY
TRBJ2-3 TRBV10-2 ASSRLKNTQY
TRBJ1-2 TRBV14 ASSGGSLLNGYT
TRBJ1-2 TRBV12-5 ASGLAPDASRGGYT
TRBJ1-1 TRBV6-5 ASNPDRRTEAF
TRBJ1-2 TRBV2 ASIGRGRGYT
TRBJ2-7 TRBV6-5 ASSSGTGLKQY
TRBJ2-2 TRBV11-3 ASSLAGGEVGELF
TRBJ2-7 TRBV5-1 ASSQTPGQGAYEQY